This T cell receptor beta chain was sequenced for a study of blood T cell repertoires in COVID-19. Trimming shortened V by 4 bases and J by 4 bases, and 16 bases separated the two germline ends. Germline V gives CDR1 SQVTM, CDR2 ANQGSEA. The CDR3 spans 14 residues. Generated by immunoSEQ multiplex PCR, the TCRdb table keeps only in-frame clones and is missing some. The data hold hundreds of thousands of clones, with under 95% observed a single time. The TCR was taken from a woman aged 18-29 years who had recovered from COVID-19. Sample: peripheral blood. The chain combines TRBV29-1 with TRBJ1-2; D is possibly TRBD1 (5 bases). The CDR3 region has the DNA TGCAGCGTTGGCCCCAGGGTGGGCGGCTATGGCTACACCTTC. This sequence encodes CSVGPRVGGYGYTF.